The clone carrying this TCR beta chain is a singleton in its sample. This sample was included in a study of blood T cell repertoires in COVID-19. For the study at large: Specimens from acute and convalescent COVID-19 originated in the United States, Italy and Spain. Sample material is recorded as cDNA or gDNA derived from T cells, B-cell-depleted T cells, or PBMCs.

In the study's own analysis: Amplification with reference gene primers provided the estimates of nucleated cell counts. Profiling relied on immunoSEQ multiplex PCR, and the TCRdb table lists in-frame clones only, not all of them. Clone size and V and J calls were adopted from that table, with D and trimming inferred from the DNA. The table has roughly 110,000 clones, about 87% seen once; the top ten hold under 7%. The CDR3 sequence is 15 residues long. Germline V gene data show CDR1 as MDHEN and CDR2 as SYDVKM. J was trimmed by 0 bases and V by 6 bases; bases with no gene match: 6. This TCR came from a man aged 50 to 60 with active or convalescent COVID-19. The chain combines TRBV28 with TRBJ2-3, with 7 bases aligning to TRBD1. Sequencing was performed on peripheral blood. DNA of the CDR3: TGTGCCAGCAGCCCAGACAGGGCTAGCACAGATACGCAGTATTTT. Translating it yields CASSPDRASTDTQYF.